This is a list of T cell receptor beta chains from one sample in a study of cytomegalovirus exposure and HLA in healthy donors. Using immunoSEQ multiplex PCR, the repertoire was profiled, and TCRdb retains in-frame clones only, with some absent. The sample contains roughly 120,000 clones, roughly 82% of which appear only once. Sequenced material: PBMCs. The receptors shown here come from a male donor in good health and CMV-seropositive. CDR3s include the opening cysteine and the closing phenylalanine or tryptophan. A D gene is named only where the DNA matches it firmly. Size is stated for part of the rows, as once, few or many counts, or as a class when the clone is expanded.

j_gene,v_gene,len,d_gene,abundance,CDR3aa,CDR3nt
TRBJ2-7,TRBV7-2,15,-,-,CASSLDPGDSYEQYF,TGTGCCAGCAGCTTAGATCCGGGAGACTCTTACGAGCAGTACTTC
TRBJ2-7,TRBV19,18,TRBD2,-,CASSTDSGLAGPYYEQYF,TGTGCCAGTAGTACCGATTCAGGGCTAGCGGGGCCGTACTACGAGCAGTACTTC
TRBJ2-5,TRBV2,15,-,-,CANSLLRTPQETQYF,TGTGCCAACAGCCTTCTCAGGACACCTCAAGAGACCCAGTACTTC
TRBJ2-5,TRBV28,15,TRBD1,-,CASSYDRGRGETQYF,TGTGCCAGCAGTTACGACAGGGGGCGGGGAGAGACCCAGTACTTC
TRBJ2-7,TRBV6-6,11,-,-,CASGRGYIPDF,TGTGCCAGCGGAAGGGGCTATATCCCAGACTTC
TRBJ2-7,TRBV30,13,TRBD2,-,CAWSTSSLYEQYF,TGTGCCTGGTCGACTAGCTCACTCTACGAGCAGTACTTC
TRBJ2-5,TRBV6-5,12,-,-,CASWTVQETQYF,TGTGCCAGCTGGACAGTCCAAGAGACCCAGTACTTC
TRBJ1-1,TRBV29-1,13,-,-,CSAPGPDRSEAFF,TGCAGCGCCCCTGGGCCCGACAGGAGTGAAGCTTTCTTT
TRBJ1-1,TRBV9,13,-,-,CASSPRGRGEAFF,TGTGCCAGCAGCCCCCGGGGCAGGGGTGAAGCTTTCTTT
TRBJ2-7,TRBV27,13,TRBD1,-,CASSPRTGNEQYF,TGTGCCAGCAGTCCCCGGACAGGGAACGAGCAGTACTTC
TRBJ2-1,TRBV9,15,TRBD1,-,CASSAGTGVLEEQFF,TGTGCCAGCAGCGCCGGGACAGGGGTTTTAGAGGAGCAGTTCTTC
TRBJ1-5,TRBV28,13,-,once,CASNSGSNQPQHF,TGTGCCAGCAACTCAGGAAGCAATCAGCCCCAGCATTTT
TRBJ1-6,TRBV7-8,13,-,-,CASSLGRDSPLHF,TGTGCCAGCAGCTTGGGCAGAGATTCACCCCTCCACTTT
TRBJ2-1,TRBV5-6,15,-,few,CASSFQTASYNEQFF,TGTGCCAGCAGCTTCCAAACAGCCTCCTACAATGAGCAGTTCTTC
TRBJ2-1,TRBV11-1,13,-,-,CASSPSWGDEQFF,TGTGCCAGCAGCCCGAGTTGGGGCGATGAGCAGTTCTTC
TRBJ2-5,TRBV15,16,TRBD1,-,CATSRRTGANEETQYF,TGTGCCACCAGCAGGCGGACAGGGGCAAATGAAGAGACCCAGTACTTC
TRBJ2-1,TRBV9,14,TRBD2,few,CASRLAGGGNEQFF,TGTGCCAGCAGACTAGCGGGAGGGGGGAATGAGCAGTTCTTC
TRBJ1-1,TRBV2,14,TRBD1,-,CASRGDRMNTEAFF,TGTGCCAGCAGGGGGGACAGGATGAACACTGAAGCTTTCTTT
TRBJ1-2,TRBV27,10,-,-,CAASRYGYTF,TGTGCCGCCAGTCGCTATGGCTACACCTTC
TRBJ1-2,TRBV28,14,-,-,CASSIPGFVHGYTF,TGTGCCAGCAGCATCCCAGGGTTCGTTCATGGCTACACCTTC
TRBJ1-6,TRBV6-5,13,-,once,CATLGAYNSPLHF,TGTGCCACTCTCGGGGCCTATAATTCACCCCTCCACTTT
TRBJ2-1,TRBV11-2,17,TRBD2,-,CASSLGEQRGTYNEQFF,TGTGCCAGCAGCTTAGGCGAGCAGCGGGGAACCTACAATGAGCAGTTCTTC
TRBJ1-1,TRBV5-1,12,TRBD1,-,CASSLGTEKAFF,TGCGCCAGCAGCCTAGGGACAGAAAAAGCTTTCTTT
TRBJ2-7,TRBV7-9,13,-,-,CASSPDSRVEQYF,TGTGCCAGCAGCCCGGACTCCCGGGTCGAGCAGTACTTC
TRBJ2-3,TRBV11-2,13,-,-,CASSSTSTDTQYF,TGTGCCAGCAGCTCCACTAGCACAGATACGCAGTATTTT
TRBJ2-7,TRBV7-9,16,TRBD1,-,CASSSAGQGVPYEQYF,TGTGCCAGCAGCTCCGCGGGACAGGGGGTACCCTACGAGCAGTACTTC
TRBJ1-5,TRBV30,13,-,-,CAWSVRGNQPQHF,TGTGCCTGGAGTGTACGGGGGAACCAGCCCCAGCATTTT
TRBJ2-3,TRBV5-1,16,-,-,CASSLGDSGSTDTQYF,TGCGCCAGCAGCTTGGGAGATAGCGGTAGCACAGATACGCAGTATTTT
TRBJ1-2,TRBV30,14,TRBD1,-,CAWRGYRGLDGYTF,TGTGCCTGGAGGGGGTACAGGGGGCTTGATGGCTACACCTTC
TRBJ2-7,TRBV27,14,-,-,CASSYGQEAYEQYF,TGTGCCAGCAGTTATGGGCAGGAAGCCTACGAGCAGTACTTC
TRBJ1-4,TRBV5-1,18,-,-,CASSAETPAALTNEKLFF,TGCGCCAGCAGCGCCGAAACCCCGGCAGCGTTAACTAATGAAAAACTGTTTTTT
TRBJ2-7,TRBV10-1,13,-,-,CASSRGGLYEQYF,TGCGCCAGCAGCCGAGGCGGCCTCTACGAGCAGTACTTC
TRBJ1-1,TRBV30,15,-,-,CAWSFLAGVNTEAFF,TGTGCCTGGAGCTTTTTGGCAGGGGTGAACACTGAAGCTTTCTTT
TRBJ2-2,TRBV5-4,15,TRBD2,-,CASSGGGVDTGELFF,TGTGCCAGCTCTGGGGGAGGGGTGGACACCGGGGAGCTGTTTTTT
TRBJ2-2,TRBV30,11,-,few,CAWSLREELFF,TGTGCCTGGAGCCTGCGTGAGGAGCTGTTTTTT
TRBJ2-7,TRBV20-1,11,-,-,CSARVPYEQYF,TGCAGTGCTAGAGTTCCTTACGAGCAGTACTTC
TRBJ2-3,TRBV30,16,-,-,CASTTTFGGLTDTQYF,TGTGCCTCTACCACCACGTTCGGGGGATTGACAGATACGCAGTATTTT
TRBJ2-5,TRBV7-8,16,TRBD2,-,CASSSWTSGSKETQYF,TGTGCCAGCAGCTCTTGGACTAGCGGGAGTAAAGAGACCCAGTACTTC
TRBJ2-5,TRBV7-3,16,TRBD2,once,CASSRQGGGGQETQYF,TGTGCCAGCAGCAGACAAGGTGGGGGGGGACAAGAGACCCAGTACTTC
TRBJ1-6,TRBV6-1,18,-,few,CASSVPQGPLGSNSPLHF,TGTGCCAGCAGTGTCCCGCAGGGGCCCCTTGGAAGTAATTCACCCCTCCACTTT
TRBJ1-2,TRBV6-1,13,-,once,CASSVTGSYGYTF,TGTGCCAGTTCCGTCACAGGGAGCTATGGCTACACCTTC
TRBJ2-1,TRBV5-1,18,TRBD2,few,CASSLAGSPRTSGRAQFF,TGCGCCAGCAGCTTGGCTGGCAGCCCCAGGACTAGCGGGAGGGCTCAGTTCTTC
TRBJ1-2,TRBV28,13,-,-,CASEGWIGEGYTF,TGTGCCAGCGAAGGATGGATCGGGGAAGGCTACACCTTC
TRBJ2-5,TRBV7-9,16,-,-,CASSLANLSGQETQYF,TGTGCCAGCAGCTTAGCGAACCTTAGCGGCCAAGAGACCCAGTACTTC
TRBJ1-5,TRBV6-1,13,-,-,CASSSSLNQPQHF,TGTGCCAGCAGCTCCAGTTTAAATCAGCCCCAGCATTTT
TRBJ2-2,TRBV4-3,20,TRBD2,-,CASSQDGQLAGVSRTGELFF,TGCGCCAGCAGCCAAGATGGCCAACTAGCGGGAGTGAGTCGTACCGGGGAGCTGTTTTTT
TRBJ2-1,TRBV28,10,TRBD1,-,CASTGGEQFF,TGTGCCAGCACAGGGGGCGAGCAGTTCTTC
TRBJ1-1,TRBV30,14,TRBD1,-,CAWTPDRGPTEAFF,TGTGCCTGGACCCCCGACAGGGGGCCCACTGAAGCTTTCTTT
TRBJ1-5,TRBV7-9,13,-,-,CSSSSGGDQPQHF,TGTTCCAGCAGCTCGGGGGGGGATCAGCCCCAGCATTTT
TRBJ2-1,TRBV19,16,-,-,CATRDWSAERYNEQFF,TGTGCCACCCGGGACTGGTCGGCGGAAAGGTACAATGAGCAGTTCTTC
TRBJ2-7,TRBV7-3,13,-,-,CASSLSAGYEQYF,TGTGCCAGCAGCTTGAGCGCTGGCTACGAGCAGTACTTC
TRBJ2-7,TRBV4-3,16,TRBD2,-,CASSQTRTSSFYEQYF,TGCGCCAGCAGCCAAACTCGGACTAGCAGCTTCTACGAGCAGTACTTC
TRBJ2-7,TRBV2,12,-,-,CASSDRNYEQYF,TGTGCCAGCAGTGACAGGAACTACGAGCAGTACTTC